This TCR beta chain was profiled in a study of T cell responses to AZD1222 COVID-19 vaccine. CDR3 size: 12 residues. In germline, CDR1 is SGDLS, CDR2 YYNGEE. Trimming took off 4 bases at V and 5 bases at J, with 8 bases between the two ends. Assay: immunoSEQ multiplex PCR; the TCRdb copy retains only in-frame clones and omits some. The repertoire includes 100,000 to 120,000 clones, 89% of them detected once, and more than 40% sits in the top ten. Remarks on this clone: Its antigen is undetermined.

Findings and caveats of the study: White British ancestry dominated among donors, who included more females, and clonal diversity was possibly underestimated. The repertoires were collected only after the peak T cell response.

This sequence joins TRBV9 and TRBJ2-3, with D unresolved. Sequences were derived from peripheral blood, sampled 28 days after the second AZD1222 dose. This clonotype was obtained from an adult who received the AZD1222 COVID-19 vaccine. The CDR3 DNA reads as TGTGCCAGCAGCCTTGAACTAGATACGCAGTATTTT. Its protein product is CASSLELDTQYF.